Below are 3 T cell receptor beta chains sequenced from a single sample in a study of blood T cell repertoires in COVID-19. Clones were read by immunoSEQ multiplex PCR, and TCRdb kept only the in-frame ones, dropping some. Of a few hundred thousand clones listed, around 80% are singletons. Sequencing was done on a sample of peripheral blood. The receptors shown here come from a woman aged 80 or over with acute or convalescent COVID-19.

V is TRBV29-1 and J is TRBJ2-1; 8 bases match TRBD2. V was clipped by 7 bases and J by 0 bases; unmatched bases: 8. CDR3 size: 15 residues. Germline V CDR1 and CDR2: SQVTM, ANQGSEA. The DNA of the CDR3 is TGCAGCGCAACACTAGCGGAAGCCTCCTACAATGAGCAGTTCTTC. This encodes CSATLAEASYNEQFF.

The rearrangement joins TRBV5-1 to TRBJ2-6; TRBD1 aligns across 8 bases. Germline V lookup: CDR1 SGHRS, CDR2 YFSETQ. This CDR3 is built from 17 residues. V shed 2 bases and J 3 bases; nucleotides not matched to a gene: 7. CDR3 nucleotide sequence: TGCGCCAGCAGCTTAAGTGCAGGGGGCGATGGGGCCAACGTCCTGACTTTC. This gives the protein CASSLSAGGDGANVLTF.

The chain couples TRBV29-1 to TRBJ1-2, with TRBD1 identical over 8 bases. CDR3 size: 14 residues. The ends lost 3 bases at V and 2 bases at J; junction bases unmatched: 5. In germline, CDR1 is SQVTM, CDR2 ANQGSEA. CDR3 sequence reads: CSVDPQGENYGYTF. The CDR3 region has the DNA TGCAGCGTTGACCCACAGGGGGAAAACTATGGCTACACCTTC.